This entry is about one TCR beta chain. As yet, its antigen is unknown. The PCR ran on 60 Vbeta and 13 Jbeta primers. Sequencing was performed with immunoSEQ multiplex PCR; in TCRdb, only in-frame clones are kept and a portion is missing. The table has some 65,000 clones, about three quarters seen once. This record belongs to a study of cytomegalovirus exposure and HLA in healthy donors. The study's findings and limits: Earlier analysis yielded a pattern in which most TCR beta V segments were productive about 90% or about 30% of the time.

At sampling all donors were nominally healthy, likely with unrecorded immune exposures. The sequenced sample consisted of PBMCs. The TCR sequence derives from a man aged 50-60 years in good health and CMV-seropositive.

The CDR3 DNA follows: TGTGCTAGTGCCCCGCCACGACTAGCGCTGAACTACGAGCAGTACTTC. This codes for CASAPPRLALNYEQYF. This chain joins TRBV12-5 and TRBJ2-7; 8 positions agree with TRBD2. The germline V gene encodes CDR1 LGHNT and CDR2 FRNRAP. CDR3 length equals 16 residues. V was pared by 7 bases and J by 3 bases, with 14 bases of the junction left unmatched. The full variable domain, rest sourced from reference TRBV12-5 and TRBJ2-7, is DARVTQTPRHKVTEMGQEVTMRCQPILGHNTVFWYRQTMMQGLELLAYFRNRAPLDDSGMPKDRFSAEMPDATLATLKIQPSEPRDSAVYFCASAPPRLALNYEQYFGPGTRLTVT.